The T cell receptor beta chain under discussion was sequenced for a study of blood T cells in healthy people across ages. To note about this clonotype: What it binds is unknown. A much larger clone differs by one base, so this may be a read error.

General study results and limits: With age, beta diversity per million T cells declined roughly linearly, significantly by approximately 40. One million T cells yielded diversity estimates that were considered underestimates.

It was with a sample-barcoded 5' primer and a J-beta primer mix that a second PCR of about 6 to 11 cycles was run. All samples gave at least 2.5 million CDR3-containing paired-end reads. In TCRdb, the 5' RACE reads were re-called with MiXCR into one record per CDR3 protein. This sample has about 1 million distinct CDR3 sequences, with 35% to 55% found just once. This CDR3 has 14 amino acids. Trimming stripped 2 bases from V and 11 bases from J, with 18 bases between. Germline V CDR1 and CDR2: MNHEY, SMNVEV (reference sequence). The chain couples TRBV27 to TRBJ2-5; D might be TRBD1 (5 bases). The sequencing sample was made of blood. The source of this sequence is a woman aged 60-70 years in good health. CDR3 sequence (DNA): TGTGCCAGCAGTTTAAGGGGATACTACAATGAGCAGTACTTC. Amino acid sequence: CASSLRGYYNEQYF.